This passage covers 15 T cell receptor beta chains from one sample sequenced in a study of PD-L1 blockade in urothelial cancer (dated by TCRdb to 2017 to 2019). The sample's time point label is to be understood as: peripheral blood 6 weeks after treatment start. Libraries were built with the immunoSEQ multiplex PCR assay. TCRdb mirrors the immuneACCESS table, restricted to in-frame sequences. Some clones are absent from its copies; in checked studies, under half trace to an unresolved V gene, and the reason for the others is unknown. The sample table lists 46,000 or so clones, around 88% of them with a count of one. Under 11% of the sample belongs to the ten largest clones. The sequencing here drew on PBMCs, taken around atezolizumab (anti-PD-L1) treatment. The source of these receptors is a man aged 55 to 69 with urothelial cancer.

CDR3 in amino acids: CASSQDGREGGKAFF. The CDR3 nucleotides are TGCGCCAGCAGCCAAGATGGCAGGGAGGGTGGTAAGGCTTTCTTT. J is TRBJ1-1 and V is TRBV4-1; a weak D match, TRBD1 (5 bases). Germline V gene data show CDR1 as MGHRA and CDR2 as YSYEKL. This CDR3 spans 15 amino acids. Trimming stripped 0 bases from V and 11 bases from J, with 19 bases between.

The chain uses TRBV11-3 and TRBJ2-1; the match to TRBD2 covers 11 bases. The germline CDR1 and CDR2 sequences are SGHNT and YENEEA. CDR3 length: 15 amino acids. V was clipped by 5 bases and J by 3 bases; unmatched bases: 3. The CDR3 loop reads CASSVLAGDYNEQFF. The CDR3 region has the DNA TGTGCCAGCAGCGTACTAGCGGGGGACTACAATGAGCAGTTCTTC.

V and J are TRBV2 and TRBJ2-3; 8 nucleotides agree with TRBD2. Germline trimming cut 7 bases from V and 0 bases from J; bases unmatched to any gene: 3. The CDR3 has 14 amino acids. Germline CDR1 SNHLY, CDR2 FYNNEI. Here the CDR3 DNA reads TGTGCCAGCAAGGCGGGGGGAAGCACAGATACGCAGTATTTT. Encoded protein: CASKAGGSTDTQYF.

CDR3 protein: CASTSGTGNQPQHF. CDR3 bases: TGTGCCAGCACCTCTGGGACAGGTAACCAGCCCCAGCATTTT. V gene TRBV6-6 combines with J gene TRBJ1-5; the match to TRBD1 covers 8 bases. Germline V CDR1 and CDR2: MNHNY, SVGAGI (reference sequence). The CDR3 length is 14 residues. The junction had 9 bases not matched to a gene; V was cut back by 7 bases and J by 7 bases.

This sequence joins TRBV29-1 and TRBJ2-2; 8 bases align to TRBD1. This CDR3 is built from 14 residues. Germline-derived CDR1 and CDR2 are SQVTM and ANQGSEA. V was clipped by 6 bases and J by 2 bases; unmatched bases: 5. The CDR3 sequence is CSVHDRGNTGELFF. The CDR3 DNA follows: TGCAGCGTCCACGACAGGGGTAACACCGGGGAGCTGTTTTTT.

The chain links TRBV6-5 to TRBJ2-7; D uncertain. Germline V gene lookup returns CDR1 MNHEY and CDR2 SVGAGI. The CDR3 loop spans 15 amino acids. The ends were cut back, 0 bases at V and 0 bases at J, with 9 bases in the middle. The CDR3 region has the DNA TGTGCCAGCAGTTACTCAGTGATGAGCTCCTACGAGCAGTACTTC. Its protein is CASSYSVMSSYEQYF.

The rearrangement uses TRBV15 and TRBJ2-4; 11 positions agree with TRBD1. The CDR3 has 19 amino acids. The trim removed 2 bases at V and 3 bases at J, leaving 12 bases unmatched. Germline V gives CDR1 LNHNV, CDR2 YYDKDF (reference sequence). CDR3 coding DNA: TGTGCCACCAGCAGAAGCCCGGGACAGGGGGATGAGGGCAAAAACATTCAGTACTTC. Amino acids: CATSRSPGQGDEGKNIQYF.

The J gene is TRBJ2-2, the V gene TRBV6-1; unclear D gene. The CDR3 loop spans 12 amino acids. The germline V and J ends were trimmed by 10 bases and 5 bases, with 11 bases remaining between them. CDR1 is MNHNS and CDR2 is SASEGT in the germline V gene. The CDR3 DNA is TGTGCCATTAGAGACTGGACCGGGGAGCTGTTTTTT. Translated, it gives CAIRDWTGELFF.

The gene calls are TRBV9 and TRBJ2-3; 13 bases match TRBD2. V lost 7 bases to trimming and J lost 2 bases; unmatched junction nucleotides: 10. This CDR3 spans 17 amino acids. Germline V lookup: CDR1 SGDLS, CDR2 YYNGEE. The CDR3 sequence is CASGRTSGGVYTDTQYF. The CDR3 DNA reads TGTGCCAGCGGGAGAACTAGCGGGGGGGTTTACACAGATACGCAGTATTTT.

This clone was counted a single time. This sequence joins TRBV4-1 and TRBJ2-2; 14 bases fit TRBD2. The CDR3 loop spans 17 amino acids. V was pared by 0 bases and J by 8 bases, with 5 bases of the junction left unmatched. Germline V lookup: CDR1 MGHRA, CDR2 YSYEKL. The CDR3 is CASSQEGTSGGSGELFF. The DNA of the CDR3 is TGCGCCAGCAGCCAAGAGGGGACTAGCGGGGGTTCTGGGGAGCTGTTTTTT.

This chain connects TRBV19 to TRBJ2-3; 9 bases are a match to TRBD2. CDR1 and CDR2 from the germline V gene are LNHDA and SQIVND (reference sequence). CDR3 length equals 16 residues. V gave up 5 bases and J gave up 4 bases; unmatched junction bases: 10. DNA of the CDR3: TGTGCCAGTAGTCTTGGTAGCGGGGGATCGGCAGATACGCAGTATTTT. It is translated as CASSLGSGGSADTQYF.

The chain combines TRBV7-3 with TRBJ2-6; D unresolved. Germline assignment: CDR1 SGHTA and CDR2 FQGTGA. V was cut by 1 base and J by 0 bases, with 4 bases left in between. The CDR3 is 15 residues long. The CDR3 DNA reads TGTGCCAGCAGCTTAAGTAGCTCTGGGGCCAACGTCCTGACTTTC. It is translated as CASSLSSSGANVLTF.

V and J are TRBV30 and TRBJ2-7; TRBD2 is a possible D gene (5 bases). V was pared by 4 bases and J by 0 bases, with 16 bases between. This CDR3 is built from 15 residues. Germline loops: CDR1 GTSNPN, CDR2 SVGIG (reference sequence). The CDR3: CAWTYTEGSSYEQYF. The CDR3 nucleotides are TGTGCCTGGACCTACACTGAGGGTAGCTCCTACGAGCAGTACTTC.

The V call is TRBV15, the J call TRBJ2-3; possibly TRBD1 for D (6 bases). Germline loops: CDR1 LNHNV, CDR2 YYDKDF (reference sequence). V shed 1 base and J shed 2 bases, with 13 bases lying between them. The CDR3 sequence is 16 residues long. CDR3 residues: CATSRVRTGTTDTQYF. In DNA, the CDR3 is TGTGCCACCAGCAGAGTTAGAACAGGGACCACAGATACGCAGTATTTT. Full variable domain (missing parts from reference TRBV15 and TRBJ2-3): DAMVIQNPRYQVTQFGKPVTLSCSQTLNHNVMYWYQQKSSQAPKLLFHYYDKDFNNEADTPDNFQSRRPNTSFCFLDIRSPGLGDTAMYLCATSRVRTGTTDTQYFGPGTRLTVL.

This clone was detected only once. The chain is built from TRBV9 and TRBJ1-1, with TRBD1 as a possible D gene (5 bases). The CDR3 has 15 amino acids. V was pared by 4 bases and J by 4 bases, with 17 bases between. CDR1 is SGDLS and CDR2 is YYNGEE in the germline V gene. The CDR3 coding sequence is TGTGCCAGCAGCCCCCTTAGTTTGGGGCTCACTGAAGCTTTCTTT. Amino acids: CASSPLSLGLTEAFF. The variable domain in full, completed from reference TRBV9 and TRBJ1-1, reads DSGVTQTPKHLITATGQRVTLRCSPRSGDLSVYWYQQSLDQGLQFLIQYYNGEERAKGNILERFSAQQFPDLHSELNLSSLELGDSALYFCASSPLSLGLTEAFFGQGTRLTVV.